This entry features one TCR beta chain sequence. This clone has only one observation. Its binding antigen is unknown. The input lacks base qualities; no much larger clone sits a single base away. The immunoSEQ Assay, a bias-controlled multiplex PCR, was used to amplify TCRbeta CDR3 regions from genomic DNA. On the authors' methods: Within the assay, amplification of reference gene primers was used to estimate how many nucleated cells each sample contained. To quantify the absolute abundance of each unique TCRbeta CDR3 rearrangement, sequence reads were collapsed and filtered. For each sample, productive Simpson clonality was calculated as the square root of Simpson's diversity index across productive rearrangements. TCRdb retrieved this table from immuneACCESS and kept in-frame rearrangements only. Not all clones are present; in checked studies, unresolved V genes account for under half, and no reason is known for the remainder. V and J calls and clone size are as listed in that table; D and trimming were resolved from the DNA. The table for this sample lists some 290,000 clones; around 90% of them were counted only once. Of the sample, less than 3.5% is held by the ten largest clones.

The data were taken from a study of blood T cell repertoires in COVID-19 (dated by TCRdb to the early 2020s). In terms of the full investigation: The collaborator samples originated in the United States, Italy and Spain and spanned the acute and convalescent phases of COVID-19. The samples were drawn from two sources: the first 160 participants of the ongoing ImmuneRACE study, and 1,254 subjects contributed by 6 global collaborators. The material from the prospective study consisted of cDNA or gDNA derived from T cells, B-cell-depleted T cells, or PBMCs. The repertoires were released in a freely available public database intended as a resource for research on the immune response to SARS-CoV-2. Subjects who had been exposed to COVID-19, were actively infected with it, or had recovered from it provided the deeply sampled blood TCRbeta repertoires that made up the dataset. HLA class I and class II types, where available, came from metadata supplied by the sample provider rather than from assay-based typing. A de-identified subject ID, COVID-19 status, age in years and sex were almost always included in the sample metadata. Points the paper makes about the study in general: The quantity of clinical and demographic metadata differed by source and by participant and was supplied without curation.

V is pared back by 5 bases and J by 8 bases, with 8 bases lying between the germline termini. Spanning cysteine to phenylalanine, the CDR3 consists of 11 amino acids. The sequence is cut down to CDR3 DNA, 33 bases in frame from base 1. CDR1 SGHKS and CDR2 YYEKEE were looked up in the germline V gene (reference sequence). One collaborating source in Seattle enrolled patients during active infection and followed them longitudinally through the course of disease. The collaborating institutions used their own protocols to collect whole blood in K2EDTA tubes. For TCRbeta analysis, collaborator samples were shipped as frozen whole blood, as isolated PBMCs, or as DNA extracted from either sample type.

The receptor's source is a young woman with COVID-19, enrolled during active disease. The source material was peripheral blood. This chain joins TRBV5-5 to TRBJ1-3; the D gene is unclear. The CDR3 has the sequence CASRLGDTIYF. The bases read TGTGCCAGCAGGCTCGGAGACACCATATATTTT. Beyond the CDR3, the reference TRBV5-5 and TRBJ1-3 genes provide the residues; the full variable domain reads: DAGVTQSPTHLIKTRGQQVTLRCSPISGHKSVSWYQQVLGQGPQFIFQYYEKEERGRGNFPDRFSARQFPNYSSELNVNALLLGDSALYLCASRLGDTIYFGEGSWLTVV.